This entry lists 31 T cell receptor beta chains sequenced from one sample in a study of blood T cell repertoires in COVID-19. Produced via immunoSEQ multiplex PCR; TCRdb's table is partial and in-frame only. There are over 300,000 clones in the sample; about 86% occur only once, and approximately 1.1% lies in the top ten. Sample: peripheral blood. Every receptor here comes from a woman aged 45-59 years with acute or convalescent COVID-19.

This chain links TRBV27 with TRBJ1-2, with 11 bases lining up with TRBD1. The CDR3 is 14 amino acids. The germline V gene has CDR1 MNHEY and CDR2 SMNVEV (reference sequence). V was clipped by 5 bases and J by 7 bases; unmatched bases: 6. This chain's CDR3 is CASSTRDRGFGYTF. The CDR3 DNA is TGTGCCAGCAGTACCCGGGACAGGGGGTTTGGCTACACCTTC.

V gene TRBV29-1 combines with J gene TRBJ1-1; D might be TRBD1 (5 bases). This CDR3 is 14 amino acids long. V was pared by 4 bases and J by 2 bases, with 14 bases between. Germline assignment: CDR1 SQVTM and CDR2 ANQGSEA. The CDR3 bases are TGCAGCGTTGCGGGCCCCGGGGGAAACACTGAAGCTTTCTTT. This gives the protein CSVAGPGGNTEAFF. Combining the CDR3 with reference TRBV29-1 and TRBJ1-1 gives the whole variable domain SAVISQKPSRDICQRGTSLTIQCQVDSQVTMMFWYRQQPGQSLTLIATANQGSEATYESGFVIDKFPISRPNLTFSTLTVSNMSPEDSSIYLCSVAGPGGNTEAFFGQGTRLTVV.

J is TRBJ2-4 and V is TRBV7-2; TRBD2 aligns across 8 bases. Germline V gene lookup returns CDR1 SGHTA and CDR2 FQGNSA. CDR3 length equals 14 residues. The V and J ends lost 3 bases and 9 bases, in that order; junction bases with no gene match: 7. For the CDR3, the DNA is TGTGCCAGCAGCTTTGAGCGGGAGTCCATCATTCAGTACTTC. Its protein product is CASSFERESIIQYF. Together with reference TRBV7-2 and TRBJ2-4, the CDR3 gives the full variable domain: GAGVSQSPSNKVTEKGKDVELRCDPISGHTALYWYRQSLGQGLEFLIYFQGNSAPDKSGLPSDRFSAERTGGSVSTLTIQRTQQEDSAVYLCASSFERESIIQYFGAGTRLSVL.

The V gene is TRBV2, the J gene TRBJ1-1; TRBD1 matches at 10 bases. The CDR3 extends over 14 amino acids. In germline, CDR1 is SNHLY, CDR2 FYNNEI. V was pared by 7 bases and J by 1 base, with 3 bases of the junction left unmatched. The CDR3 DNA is TGTGCCAGCACCCGGGACAGGGGGAACACTGAAGCTTTCTTT. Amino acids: CASTRDRGNTEAFF. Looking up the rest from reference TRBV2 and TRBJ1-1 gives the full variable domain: EPEVTQTPSHQVTQMGQEVILRCVPISNHLYFYWYRQILGQKVEFLVSFYNNEISEKSEIFDDQFSVERPDGSNFTLKIRSTKLEDSAMYFCASTRDRGNTEAFFGQGTRLTVV.

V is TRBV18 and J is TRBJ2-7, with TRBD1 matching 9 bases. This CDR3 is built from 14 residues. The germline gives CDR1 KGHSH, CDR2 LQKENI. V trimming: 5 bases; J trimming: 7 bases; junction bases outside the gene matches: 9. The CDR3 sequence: CASSGSQGAQEQYF. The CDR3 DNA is TGTGCCAGCTCAGGATCACAGGGGGCGCAAGAGCAGTACTTC.

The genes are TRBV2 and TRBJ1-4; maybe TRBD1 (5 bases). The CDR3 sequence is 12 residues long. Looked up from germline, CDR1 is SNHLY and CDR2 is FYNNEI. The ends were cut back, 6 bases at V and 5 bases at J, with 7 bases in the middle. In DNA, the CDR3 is TGTGCCAGCAGAGGGGTAAATGAAAAACTGTTTTTT. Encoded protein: CASRGVNEKLFF.

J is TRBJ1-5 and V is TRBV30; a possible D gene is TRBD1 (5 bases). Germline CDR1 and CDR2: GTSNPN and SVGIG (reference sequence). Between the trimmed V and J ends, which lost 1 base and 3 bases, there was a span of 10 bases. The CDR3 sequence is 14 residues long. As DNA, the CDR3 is TGTGCCTGGAGTGCGGACAACGCCAATCAGCCCCAGCATTTT. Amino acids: CAWSADNANQPQHF.

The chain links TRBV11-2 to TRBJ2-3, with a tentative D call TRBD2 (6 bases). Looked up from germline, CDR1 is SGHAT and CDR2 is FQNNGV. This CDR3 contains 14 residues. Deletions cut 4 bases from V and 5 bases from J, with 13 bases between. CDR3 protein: CASSSTSFGDTQYF. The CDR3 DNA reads TGTGCCAGCAGCTCGACTAGTTTTGGAGATACGCAGTATTTT. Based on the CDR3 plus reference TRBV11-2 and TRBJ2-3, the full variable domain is EAGVAQSPRYKIIEKRQSVAFWCNPISGHATLYWYQQILGQGPKLLIQFQNNGVVDDSQLPKDRFSAERLKGVDSTLKIQPAKLEDSAVYLCASSSTSFGDTQYFGPGTRLTVL.

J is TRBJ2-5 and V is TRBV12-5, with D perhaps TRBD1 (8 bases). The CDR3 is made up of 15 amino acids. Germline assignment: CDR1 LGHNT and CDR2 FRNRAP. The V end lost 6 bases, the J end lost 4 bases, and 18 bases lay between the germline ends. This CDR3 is CASGPSTGGGETQYF. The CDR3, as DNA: TGTGCTAGTGGACCCTCCACAGGGGGGGGAGAGACCCAGTACTTC.

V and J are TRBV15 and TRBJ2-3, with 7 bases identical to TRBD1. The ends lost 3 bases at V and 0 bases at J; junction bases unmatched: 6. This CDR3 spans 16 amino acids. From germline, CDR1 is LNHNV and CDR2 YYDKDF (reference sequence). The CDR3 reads CATSSFRDSSTDTQYF. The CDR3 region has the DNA TGTGCCACCAGCAGCTTCCGGGACAGTAGCACAGATACGCAGTATTTT.

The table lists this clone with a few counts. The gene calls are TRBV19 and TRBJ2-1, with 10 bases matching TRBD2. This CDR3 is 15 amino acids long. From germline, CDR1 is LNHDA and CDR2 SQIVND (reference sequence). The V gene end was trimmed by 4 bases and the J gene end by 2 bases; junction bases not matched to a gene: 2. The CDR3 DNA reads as TGTGCCAGTAGTAGGGGACTAGCGACCTACAATGAGCAGTTCTTC. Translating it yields CASSRGLATYNEQFF.

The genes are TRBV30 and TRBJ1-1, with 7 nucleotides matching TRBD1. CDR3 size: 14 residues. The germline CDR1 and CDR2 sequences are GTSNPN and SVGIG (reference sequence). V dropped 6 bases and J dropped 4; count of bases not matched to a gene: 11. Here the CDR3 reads CACSWQGDSTEAFF. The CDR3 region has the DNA TGTGCCTGCTCCTGGCAGGGGGATTCCACTGAAGCTTTCTTT.

CDR3 bases: TGTGCCAGCAGCGGGCTAGGACAGAGCTATGGCTACACCTTC. As protein: CASSGLGQSYGYTF. This chain links TRBV7-2 with TRBJ1-2; D perhaps matches TRBD1 (6 bases). This CDR3 has 14 residues. Germline CDR1 reads SGHTA; CDR2 reads FQGNSA. V was cut by 5 bases and J by 4 bases, with 14 bases left in between.

CDR3 DNA sequence: TGTGCCAGCAGTCCCGGGACTAGCGGCACAGATACGCAGTATTTT. It translates to CASSPGTSGTDTQYF. This sequence joins TRBV11-3 and TRBJ2-3; TRBD2 agrees at 10 bases. The CDR3 is made up of 15 amino acids. Trimming at V came to 6 bases and at J to 1 base, leaving 4 bases not matched to a gene. Germline CDR1 SGHNT, CDR2 YENEEA.

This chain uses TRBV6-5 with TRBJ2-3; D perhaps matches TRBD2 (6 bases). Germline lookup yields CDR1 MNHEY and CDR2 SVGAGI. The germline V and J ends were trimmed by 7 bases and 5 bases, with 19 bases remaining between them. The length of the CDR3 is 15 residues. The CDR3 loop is CASTSSGPPGDTQYF. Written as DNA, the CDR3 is TGTGCCAGCACCAGTAGCGGTCCCCCGGGAGATACGCAGTATTTT.

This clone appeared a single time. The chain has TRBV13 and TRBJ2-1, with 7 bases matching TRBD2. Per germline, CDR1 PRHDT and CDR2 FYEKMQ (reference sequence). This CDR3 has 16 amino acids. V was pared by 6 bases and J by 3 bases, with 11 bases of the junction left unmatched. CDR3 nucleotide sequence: TGTGCCAGCAGAGACTCGACTAGCTCTTTCTACAATGAGCAGTTCTTC. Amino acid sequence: CASRDSTSSFYNEQFF.

CDR3 residues: CASRTGGQETQYF. CDR3 DNA: TGTGCCAGCAGGACAGGGGGACAAGAGACCCAGTACTTC. The genes are TRBV2 and TRBJ2-5; 9 bases line up with TRBD1. From germline, CDR1 is SNHLY and CDR2 FYNNEI. The junction had 1 base not matched to a gene; V was cut back by 6 bases and J by 2 bases. The CDR3 runs 13 residues.

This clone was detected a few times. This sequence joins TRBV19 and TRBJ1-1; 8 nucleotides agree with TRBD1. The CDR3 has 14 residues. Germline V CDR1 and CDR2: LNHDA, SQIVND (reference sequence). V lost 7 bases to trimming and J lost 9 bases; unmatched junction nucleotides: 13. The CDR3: CASTLDREKKKAFF. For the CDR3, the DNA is TGTGCCAGTACCTTGGACAGGGAGAAAAAGAAAGCTTTCTTT.

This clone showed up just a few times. The CDR3, as DNA: TGTGCCACGGCCCCAGACAGGAACACTGAAGCTTTCTTT. This translates into CATAPDRNTEAFF. The chain couples TRBV7-2 to TRBJ1-1; tentatively, D is TRBD1 (5 bases). There are 13 residues in the CDR3. CDR1 and CDR2 from the germline V gene are SGHTA and FQGNSA. V shed 10 bases and J shed 1 base, with 13 bases lying between them.

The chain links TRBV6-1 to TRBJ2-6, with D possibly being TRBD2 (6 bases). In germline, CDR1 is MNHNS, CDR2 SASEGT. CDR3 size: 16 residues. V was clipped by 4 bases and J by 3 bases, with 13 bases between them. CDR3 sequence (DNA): TGTGCCAGCAGTGCCGAGGGAGGTAGTGGGGCCAACGTCCTGACTTTC. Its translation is CASSAEGGSGANVLTF.

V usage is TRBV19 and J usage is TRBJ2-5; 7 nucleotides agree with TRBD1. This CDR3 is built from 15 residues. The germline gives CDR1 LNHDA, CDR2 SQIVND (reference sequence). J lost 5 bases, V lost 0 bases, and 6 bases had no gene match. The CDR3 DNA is TGTGCCAGTAGTATAGATCATGTGGACAGGGAGACCCAGTACTTC. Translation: CASSIDHVDRETQYF.

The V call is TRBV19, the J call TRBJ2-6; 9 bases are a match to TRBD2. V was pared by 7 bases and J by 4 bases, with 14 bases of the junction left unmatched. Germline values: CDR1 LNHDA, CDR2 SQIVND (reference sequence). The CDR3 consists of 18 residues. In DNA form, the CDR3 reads TGTGCCAGTACCATAGCGGGAGTGTATGGCTCCGGGGCCAACGTCCTGACTTTC. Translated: CASTIAGVYGSGANVLTF.

Here the CDR3 DNA reads TGTGCCAGTAAGGGACAGGGTTCTGAAAAACTGTTTTTT. This codes for CASKGQGSEKLFF. The genes are TRBV19 and TRBJ1-4, with 9 bases fitting TRBD1. The length of the CDR3 is 13 residues. Unmatched junction bases numbered 4, after V lost 7 bases and J lost 7 bases. Per the germline V gene, CDR1 is LNHDA and CDR2 is SQIVND (reference sequence).

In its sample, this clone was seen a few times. CDR3 in DNA: TGTGCCAGCAGTTACGACGGACAGTATGGCTACACCTTC. This translates into CASSYDGQYGYTF. J is TRBJ1-2 and V is TRBV6-2 or TRBV6-3, with D possibly being TRBD1 (6 bases). Germline lookup yields CDR1 MNHEY and CDR2 SVGEGT. The V and J ends lost 2 bases and 5 bases respectively, with 9 bases between them. CDR3 length equals 13 residues.

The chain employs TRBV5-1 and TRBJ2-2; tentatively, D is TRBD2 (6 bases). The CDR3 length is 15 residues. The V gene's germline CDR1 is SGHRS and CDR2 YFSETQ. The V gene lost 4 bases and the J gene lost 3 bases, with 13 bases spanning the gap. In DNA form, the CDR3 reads TGCGCCAGCAGCGGGGAGGCAGGACACACCGGGGAGCTGTTTTTT. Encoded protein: CASSGEAGHTGELFF.

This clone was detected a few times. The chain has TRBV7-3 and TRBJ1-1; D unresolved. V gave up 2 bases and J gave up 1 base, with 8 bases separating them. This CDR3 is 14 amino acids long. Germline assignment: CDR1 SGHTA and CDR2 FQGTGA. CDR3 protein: CASSLYAENTEAFF. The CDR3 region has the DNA TGTGCCAGCAGCTTATACGCGGAGAACACTGAAGCTTTCTTT.

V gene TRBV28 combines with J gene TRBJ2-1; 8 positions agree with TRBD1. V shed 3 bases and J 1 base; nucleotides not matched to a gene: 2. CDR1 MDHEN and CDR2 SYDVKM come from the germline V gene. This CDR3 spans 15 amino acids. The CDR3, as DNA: TGTGCCAGCAGTTTCACAGGGGGATCCTACAATGAGCAGTTCTTC. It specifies CASSFTGGSYNEQFF.

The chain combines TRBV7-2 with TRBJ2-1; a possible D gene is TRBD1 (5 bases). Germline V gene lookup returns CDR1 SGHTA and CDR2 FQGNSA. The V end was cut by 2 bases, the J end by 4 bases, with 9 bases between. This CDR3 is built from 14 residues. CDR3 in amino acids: CASSLNRQYNEQFF. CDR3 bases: TGTGCCAGCAGCTTAAACAGGCAATACAATGAGCAGTTCTTC.

Written as DNA, the CDR3 is TGTGCCAGCAGCTTTTACGGGAGCGACAATGAGCAGTTCTTC. It specifies CASSFYGSDNEQFF. This chain uses TRBV7-2 with TRBJ2-1; D might be TRBD2 (6 bases). The CDR3 covers 14 residues. CDR1 is SGHTA and CDR2 is FQGNSA in the germline V gene. Trimming took 3 bases from V and 5 from J, leaving 11 bases between them.

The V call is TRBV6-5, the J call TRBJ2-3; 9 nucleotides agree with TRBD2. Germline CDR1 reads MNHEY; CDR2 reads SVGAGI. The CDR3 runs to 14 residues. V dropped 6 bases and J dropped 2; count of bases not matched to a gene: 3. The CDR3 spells CASRSGGITDTQYF. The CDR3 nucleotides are TGTGCCAGCAGAAGCGGGGGGATCACAGATACGCAGTATTTT.

The CDR3 region has the DNA TGCGCCAGCAGTGGGACAGACACCCTGTTTTTT. As protein: CASSGTDTLFF. The chain has TRBV10-2 and TRBJ1-4; the D gene is possibly TRBD1 (6 bases). CDR3 size: 11 residues. V lost 4 bases to trimming and J lost 14 bases, with 11 bases between them. In germline, CDR1 is WSHSY, CDR2 SAAADI.